Sequencing of this T cell receptor beta chain was carried out in a study of blood T cell repertoires in COVID-19. Background on the study: Samples came from the United States, Italy and Spain, spanning acute and convalescent COVID-19. Sample material is recorded as cDNA or gDNA derived from T cells, B-cell-depleted T cells, or PBMCs.

Trimming pared 1 base from V and 2 bases from J, leaving 11 bases between. Looked up from germline, CDR1 is SGHTA and CDR2 is FQGTGA. The CDR3 runs 15 residues. In the original workflow: How many nucleated cells were present was estimated from reference gene primer amplification. Libraries were prepared by immunoSEQ multiplex PCR; TCRdb keeps only in-frame clonotypes and omits some of them. The V and J calls and clone size are taken from that table; D and trimming were inferred from the DNA. The sample carries roughly 80,000 clones, 88% recorded once. The chain joins TRBV7-3 to TRBJ1-1; weak D call: TRBD1 (5 bases). This sequence originates from a woman aged 80 or over with acute or convalescent COVID-19. Sequenced material: peripheral blood. The CDR3 region has the DNA TGTGCCAGCAGCTTAATCCAGGGAATAAACACTGAAGCTTTCTTT. It translates to CASSLIQGINTEAFF.